This entry lists 12 T cell receptor beta chains sequenced from one sample in a study of CD8 T cells in ankylosing spondylitis. TCRdb processed the 5' RACE reads anew with MiXCR; each CDR3 protein has one entry. The data hold around 250,000 distinct CDR3 sequences, with 18% observed a single time. The sample consisted of blood, either unsorted or a sorted T cell fraction (not recorded which). Every receptor here comes from a male donor with ankylosing spondylitis or in good health (not recorded which).

The chain couples TRBV4-1 to TRBJ2-1; 12 bases map to TRBD2. V was clipped by 5 bases and J by 5 bases; unmatched bases: 7. Germline lookup yields CDR1 MGHRA and CDR2 YSYEKL. This CDR3 has 16 residues. The CDR3 DNA follows: TGCGCCAGCAGCACGACTAGCGGGAGTTCGGACAATGAGCAGTTCTTC. This sequence encodes CASSTTSGSSDNEQFF.

The gene calls are TRBV6-5 and TRBJ2-7, with 7 bases fitting TRBD1. The germline CDR1 and CDR2 sequences are MNHEY and SVGAGI. This CDR3 region has 15 residues. V was clipped by 5 bases and J by 3 bases; unmatched bases: 10. CDR3 DNA: TGTGCCAGCAGTACTCGACAGGGAAGATACTACGAGCAGTACTTC. Translating gives CASSTRQGRYYEQYF.

The J gene is TRBJ2-1, the V gene TRBV10-3; D might be TRBD1 or TRBD2, each matching 5 bases. Germline-derived CDR1 and CDR2 are ENHRY and SYGVKD. V dropped 7 bases and J dropped 5 bases, with 12 bases sitting between them. This CDR3 is 13 amino acids long. CDR3 in amino acids: CAITRDDNNEQFF. DNA of the CDR3: TGTGCCATCACCCGGGACGATAACAATGAGCAGTTCTTC.

In its sample, this clonotype was seen many times. The rearrangement links TRBV6-1 to TRBJ1-6; no definite D call. With 8 bases removed from V and 10 bases from J, the gap between germline ends came to 18 bases. This CDR3 is built from 14 residues. The germline V gene has CDR1 MNHNS and CDR2 SASEGT. Here the CDR3 reads CASRPLDTESPLHF. DNA of the CDR3: TGTGCCAGCCGCCCTCTCGACACTGAATCACCCCTCCACTTT.

This clonotype was found a few times. The rearrangement joins TRBV9 to TRBJ1-1; D perhaps matches TRBD1 (6 bases). This CDR3 spans 15 amino acids. Germline V lookup: CDR1 SGDLS, CDR2 YYNGEE. The ends were cut back, 0 bases at V and 3 bases at J, with 12 bases in the middle. In DNA, the CDR3 is TGTGCCAGCAGCGTAGAGCGGGGGGCCGACACTGAAGCTTTCTTT. Translation gives CASSVERGADTEAFF.

This rearrangement joins TRBV4-1 to TRBJ1-1, with D unresolved. Trimming cost V 0 bases and J 7 bases, with 12 bases left between them. There are 14 residues in the CDR3. The germline CDR1 and CDR2 sequences are MGHRA and YSYEKL. In DNA, the CDR3 is TGCGCCAGCAGCCAAGATTGGGGAGCCGTTGAAGCTTTCTTT. It yields the protein CASSQDWGAVEAFF.

The chain joins TRBV4-1 to TRBJ2-5, with a tentative D call TRBD1 (6 bases). Germline assignment: CDR1 MGHRA and CDR2 YSYEKL. There are 14 residues in the CDR3. Trimming removed 1 base from V and 5 bases from J, with 11 bases in between. Here the CDR3 reads CASSQVTGTETQYF. CDR3 nucleotides: TGCGCCAGCAGCCAAGTTACAGGGACGGAGACCCAGTACTTC.

The chain links TRBV12-3 or TRBV12-4 to TRBJ2-7; the D gene is possibly TRBD2 (6 bases). The ends were cut back, 3 bases at V and 5 bases at J, with 17 bases in the middle. This CDR3 has 15 residues. As DNA, the CDR3 is TGTGCCAGCAGTTTCTGGGAAGCGGGCGTCGACGAGCAGTACTTC. Translation: CASSFWEAGVDEQYF.

The genes are TRBV7-2 and TRBJ2-1; 9 bases are shared with TRBD1. CDR3 length: 15 amino acids. Per germline, CDR1 SGHTA and CDR2 FQGNSA. The V segment lost 5 bases and the J segment 4 bases; nucleotides outside the gene matches: 6. CDR3 bases: TGTGCCAGCAGCCCGACAGGGGGAGTTTACAATGAGCAGTTCTTC. Protein sequence: CASSPTGGVYNEQFF.

The CDR3 region is CASSDGVETQYF. In DNA, the CDR3 is TGTGCCAGCAGTGATGGGGTTGAGACCCAGTACTTC. The V and J genes are TRBV2 and TRBJ2-5, with D unresolved. The V and J ends lost 3 bases and 5 bases respectively, with 7 bases between them. CDR3 length equals 12 residues. Germline CDR1 and CDR2: SNHLY and FYNNEI.

This clonotype was seen a few times. The V and J genes are TRBV5-5 and TRBJ2-3; D might be TRBD1 or TRBD2, each matching 5 bases. The CDR3 covers 14 residues. The germline V and J ends were trimmed by 3 bases and 5 bases, with 13 bases remaining between them. CDR1 SGHKS and CDR2 YYEKEE come from the germline V gene (reference sequence). CDR3 loop: CASSWGSSGDTQYF. The CDR3 DNA follows: TGTGCCAGCAGCTGGGGGAGCAGCGGAGATACGCAGTATTTT.

In its sample, this clonotype was seen many times. The chain employs TRBV20-1 and TRBJ2-7; 10 bases fit TRBD1. Losses at the gene ends were 0 bases for V and 2 bases for J; bases not matched to a gene: 4. The germline V gene has CDR1 DFQATT and CDR2 SNEGSKA (reference sequence). The CDR3 is 15 amino acids. CDR3 in amino acids: CSAREGTGVTYEQYF. CDR3 bases: TGCAGTGCTAGAGAAGGGACAGGGGTCACCTACGAGCAGTACTTC.